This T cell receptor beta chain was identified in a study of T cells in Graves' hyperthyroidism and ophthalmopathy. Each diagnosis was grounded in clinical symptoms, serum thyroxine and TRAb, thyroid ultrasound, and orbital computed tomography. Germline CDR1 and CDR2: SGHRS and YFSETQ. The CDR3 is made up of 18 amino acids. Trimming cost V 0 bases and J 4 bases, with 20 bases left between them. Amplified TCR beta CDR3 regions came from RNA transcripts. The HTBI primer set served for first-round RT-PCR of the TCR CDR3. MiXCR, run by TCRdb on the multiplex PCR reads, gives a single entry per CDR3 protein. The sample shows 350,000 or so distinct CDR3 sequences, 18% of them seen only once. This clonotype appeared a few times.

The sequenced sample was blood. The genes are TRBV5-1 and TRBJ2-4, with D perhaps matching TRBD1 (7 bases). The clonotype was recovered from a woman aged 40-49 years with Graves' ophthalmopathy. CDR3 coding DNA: TGCGCCAGCAGCTTGGCGTGGGCAGGGGGGCAGGAAAAAAACATTCAGTACTTC. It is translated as CASSLAWAGGQEKNIQYF.